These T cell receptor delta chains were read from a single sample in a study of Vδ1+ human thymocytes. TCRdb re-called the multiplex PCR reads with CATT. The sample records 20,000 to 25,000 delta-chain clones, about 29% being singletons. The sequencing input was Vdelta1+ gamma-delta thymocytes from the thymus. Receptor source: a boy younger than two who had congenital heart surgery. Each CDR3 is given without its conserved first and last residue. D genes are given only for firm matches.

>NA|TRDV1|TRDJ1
ALGESDTPSGGNTWTDKLI
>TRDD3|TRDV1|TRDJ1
ALGELTPYSGGWGADKLI
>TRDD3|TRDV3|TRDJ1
AFPCRPTTLGSYTDKLI
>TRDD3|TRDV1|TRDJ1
ALGVGPSDSTYNWGIRDPNTDKLI
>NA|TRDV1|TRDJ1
ALASPPSYLTLTGGRPPYTDKLI
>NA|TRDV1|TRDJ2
ALGGPPGNTGPGAAAQLF
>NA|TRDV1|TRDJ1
ALEEYSLTDKLI
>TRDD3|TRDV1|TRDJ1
ALGEYVKVFNGGIRLKTYTDKLI
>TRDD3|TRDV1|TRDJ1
ALGRGYWGPDTDKLI
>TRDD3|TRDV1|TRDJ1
ALGELPPQISSGGYPSTDKLI
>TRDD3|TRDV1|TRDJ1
ALGEPGPGLGDTDKLI
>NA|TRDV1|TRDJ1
ALGDSFFPGQVGYTDKLI
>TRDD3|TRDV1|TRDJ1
ALGERILLGEHTDKLI
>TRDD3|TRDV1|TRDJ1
ALGERLARPHAEANRRGGYSYTDKLI
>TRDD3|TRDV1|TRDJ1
ALGRLANWGPASTDNLI
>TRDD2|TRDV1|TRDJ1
ALGLTRPSCPPPTLGTLCVFTDKLI
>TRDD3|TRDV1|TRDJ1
ALGELYLPRLGDTTYTDKLI
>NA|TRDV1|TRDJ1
ALGDERGATLDPGTDKLI
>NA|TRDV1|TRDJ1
ALGELRSRPSYVTGGRGLI
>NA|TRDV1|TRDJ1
ALGVPMPPSKLI
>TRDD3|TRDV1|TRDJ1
ALGESFLTGGYAYPGCKLI
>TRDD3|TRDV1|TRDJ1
ALGELGRLGDQYTDKLI
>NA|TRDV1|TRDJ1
ALGGWSYGRTDKLI
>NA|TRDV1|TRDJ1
ASRQVLRLQWEGDKLI
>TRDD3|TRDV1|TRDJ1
ALGETRGLGDTRGYTDKLI
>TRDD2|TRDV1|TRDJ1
ALGELRPHPSYSDWVIRVSPDKLI
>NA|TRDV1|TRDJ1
ALGELRGDKLI
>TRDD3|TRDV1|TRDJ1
ALGAIPWGIRGDKLI
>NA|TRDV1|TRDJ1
ALVSGFTPYTDKLI
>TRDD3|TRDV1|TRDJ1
ALGNALGVSDKLI
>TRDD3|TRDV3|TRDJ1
AFISRPYWGILGWNTDKLI
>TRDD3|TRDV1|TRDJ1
ALGTSRGIRVYTDKLI
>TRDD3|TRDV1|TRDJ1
ALGDTGGSSGDTTCGKLI
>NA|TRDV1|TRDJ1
ALGERKGDARPPRALEVWGLI
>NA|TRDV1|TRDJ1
ALGSVPDVYTDKLI
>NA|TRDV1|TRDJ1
ALMIPDTDKLI
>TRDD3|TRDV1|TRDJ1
ALGERQHGPFLLGDTPRLI
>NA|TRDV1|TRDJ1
ALGGTGLGEGKLI
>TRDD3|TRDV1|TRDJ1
ALGESTYWGIRPFYTDKLI
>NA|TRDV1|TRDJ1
ALGEPHLGGPTNTDKLI
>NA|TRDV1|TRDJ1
ALGELKGPRGLGSPYTDKLI
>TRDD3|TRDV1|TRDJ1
ALGGLPEVLGDGGSADKLI
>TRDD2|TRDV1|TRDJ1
ALGARGLPTLYSDKLI
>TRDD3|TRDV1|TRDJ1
ALGPYWGMRTDKLI
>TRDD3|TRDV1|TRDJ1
ALGPTHHSHHWGIRGYTDKLI
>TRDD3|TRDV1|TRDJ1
ALGEPLYEGGYAPDKLI
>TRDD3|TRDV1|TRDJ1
ALGLLGDTDKLI
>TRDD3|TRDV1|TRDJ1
ALGEPNRGIPGDKLI
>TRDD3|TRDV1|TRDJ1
ALGEPADGAGGYVTIDTDKLI
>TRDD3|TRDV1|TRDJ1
ALGEPTGGPLVTDKLI
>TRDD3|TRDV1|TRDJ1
ALGELPRTGGYVDTDKLI
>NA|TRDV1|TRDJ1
ALGPSYPPPGMPYTDKLI
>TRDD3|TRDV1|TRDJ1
ALGELGIRTGDTDKLI
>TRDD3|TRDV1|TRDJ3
ALGELAAVLGNHHPWDTRQMF
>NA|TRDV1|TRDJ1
ALGVSLPLVTSHTDKLI